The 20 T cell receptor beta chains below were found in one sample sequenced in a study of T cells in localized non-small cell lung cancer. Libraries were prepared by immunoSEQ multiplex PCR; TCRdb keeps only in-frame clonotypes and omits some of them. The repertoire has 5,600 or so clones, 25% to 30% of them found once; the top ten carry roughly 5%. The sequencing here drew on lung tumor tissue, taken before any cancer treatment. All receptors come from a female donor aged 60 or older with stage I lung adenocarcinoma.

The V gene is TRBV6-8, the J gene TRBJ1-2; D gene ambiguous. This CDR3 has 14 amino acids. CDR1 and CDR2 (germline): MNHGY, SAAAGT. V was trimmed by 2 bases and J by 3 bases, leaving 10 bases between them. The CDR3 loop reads CASSYSQLYYGYTF. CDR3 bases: TGTGCCAGCAGTTACAGCCAACTCTACTATGGCTACACCTTC.

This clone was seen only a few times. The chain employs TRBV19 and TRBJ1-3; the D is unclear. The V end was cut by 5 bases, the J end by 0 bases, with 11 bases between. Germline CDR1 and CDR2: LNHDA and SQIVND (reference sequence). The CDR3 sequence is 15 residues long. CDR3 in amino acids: CASSVASHSGNTIYF. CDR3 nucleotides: TGTGCCAGTAGTGTCGCAAGCCACTCTGGAAACACCATATATTTT.

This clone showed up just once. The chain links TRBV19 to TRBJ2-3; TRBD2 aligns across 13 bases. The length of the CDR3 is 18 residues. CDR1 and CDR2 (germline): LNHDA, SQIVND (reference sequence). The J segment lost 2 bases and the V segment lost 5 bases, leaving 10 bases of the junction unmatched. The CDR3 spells CASSLLRLAGGFTDTQYF. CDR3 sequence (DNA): TGTGCCAGTAGTCTCCTAAGACTAGCGGGGGGTTTCACAGATACGCAGTATTTT.

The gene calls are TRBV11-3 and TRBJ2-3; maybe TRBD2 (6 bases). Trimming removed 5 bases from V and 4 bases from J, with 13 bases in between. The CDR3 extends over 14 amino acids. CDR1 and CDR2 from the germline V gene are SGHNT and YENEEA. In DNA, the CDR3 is TGTGCCAGCAGCACCGGGACTTTTCCAGATACGCAGTATTTT. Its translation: CASSTGTFPDTQYF. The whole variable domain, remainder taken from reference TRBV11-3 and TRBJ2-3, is EAGVVQSPRYKIIEKKQPVAFWCNPISGHNTLYWYLQNLGQGPELLIRYENEEAVDDSQLPKDRFSAERLKGVDSTLKIQPAELGDSAVYLCASSTGTFPDTQYFGPGTRLTVL.

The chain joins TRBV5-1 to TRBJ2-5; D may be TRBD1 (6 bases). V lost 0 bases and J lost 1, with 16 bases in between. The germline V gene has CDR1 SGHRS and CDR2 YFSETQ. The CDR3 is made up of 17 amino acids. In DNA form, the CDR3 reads TGCGCCAGCAGCTTGGGGGATCGGACAGACTTCCAAGAGACCCAGTACTTC. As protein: CASSLGDRTDFQETQYF.

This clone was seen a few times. The CDR3 reads CASSSTGHNTEAFF. The CDR3 nucleotides read TGTGCCAGCAGTAGCACAGGGCACAACACTGAAGCTTTCTTT. This chain links TRBV6-8 with TRBJ1-1, with D possibly TRBD1 on 6 matching bases. V was trimmed by 5 bases and J by 2 bases, leaving 12 bases between them. CDR3 length: 14 amino acids. CDR1 and CDR2 from the germline V gene are MNHGY and SAAAGT.

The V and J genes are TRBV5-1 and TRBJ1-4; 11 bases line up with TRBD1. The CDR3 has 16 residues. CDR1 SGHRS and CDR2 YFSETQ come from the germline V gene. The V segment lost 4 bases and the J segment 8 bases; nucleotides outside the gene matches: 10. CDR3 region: CASSPDRGPPWEKLFF. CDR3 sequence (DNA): TGCGCCAGCAGCCCGGACAGGGGGCCCCCTTGGGAAAAACTGTTTTTT.

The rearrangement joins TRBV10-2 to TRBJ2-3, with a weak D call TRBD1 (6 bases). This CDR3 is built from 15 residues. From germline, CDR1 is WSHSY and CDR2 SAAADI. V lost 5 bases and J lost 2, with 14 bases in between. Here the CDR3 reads CASSFGQTYTDTQYF. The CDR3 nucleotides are TGCGCCAGCAGTTTTGGACAGACTTACACAGATACGCAGTATTTT.

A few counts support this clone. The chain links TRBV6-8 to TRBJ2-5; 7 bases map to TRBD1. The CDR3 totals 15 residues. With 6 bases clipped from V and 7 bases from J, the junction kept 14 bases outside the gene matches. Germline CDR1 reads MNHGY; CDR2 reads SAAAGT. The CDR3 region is CASRPKTGLIGTQYF. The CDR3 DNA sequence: TGTGCCAGCAGACCCAAGACAGGGCTTATCGGGACCCAGTACTTC.

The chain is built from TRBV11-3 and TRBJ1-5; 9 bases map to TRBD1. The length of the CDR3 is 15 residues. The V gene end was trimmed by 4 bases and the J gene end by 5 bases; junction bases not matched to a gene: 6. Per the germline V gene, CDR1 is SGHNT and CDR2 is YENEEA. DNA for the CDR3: TGTGCCAGCAGCTCCGGGACAGGGACCCATCAGCCCCAGCATTTT. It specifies CASSSGTGTHQPQHF.

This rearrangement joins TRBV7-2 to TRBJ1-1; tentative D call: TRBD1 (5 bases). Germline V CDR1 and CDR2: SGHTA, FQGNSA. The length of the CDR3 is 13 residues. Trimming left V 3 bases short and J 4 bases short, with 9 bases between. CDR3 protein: CASSFLGGTEAFF. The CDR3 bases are TGTGCCAGCAGCTTTTTGGGGGGCACTGAAGCTTTCTTT. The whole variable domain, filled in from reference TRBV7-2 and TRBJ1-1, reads GAGVSQSPSNKVTEKGKDVELRCDPISGHTALYWYRQSLGQGLEFLIYFQGNSAPDKSGLPSDRFSAERTGGSVSTLTIQRTQQEDSAVYLCASSFLGGTEAFFGQGTRLTVV.

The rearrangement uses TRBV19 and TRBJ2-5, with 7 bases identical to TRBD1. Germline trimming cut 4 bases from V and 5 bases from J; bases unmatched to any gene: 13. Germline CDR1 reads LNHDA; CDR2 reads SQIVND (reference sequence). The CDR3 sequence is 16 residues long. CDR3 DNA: TGTGCCAGTAGTACACAACAGGGGAGTCAATGGGAGACCCAGTACTTC. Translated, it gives CASSTQQGSQWETQYF.

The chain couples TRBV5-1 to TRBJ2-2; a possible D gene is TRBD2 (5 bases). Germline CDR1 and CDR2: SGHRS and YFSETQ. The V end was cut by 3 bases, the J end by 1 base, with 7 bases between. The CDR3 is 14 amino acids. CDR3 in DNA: TGCGCCAGCAGCTATCGGGAGAACACCGGGGAGCTGTTTTTT. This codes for CASSYRENTGELFF.

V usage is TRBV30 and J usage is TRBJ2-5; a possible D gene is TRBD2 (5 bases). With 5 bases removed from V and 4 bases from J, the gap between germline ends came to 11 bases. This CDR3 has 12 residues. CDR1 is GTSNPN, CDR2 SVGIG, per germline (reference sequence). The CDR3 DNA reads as TGTGCCTGGGGACCAGGAGGAGAGACCCAGTACTTC. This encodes CAWGPGGETQYF.

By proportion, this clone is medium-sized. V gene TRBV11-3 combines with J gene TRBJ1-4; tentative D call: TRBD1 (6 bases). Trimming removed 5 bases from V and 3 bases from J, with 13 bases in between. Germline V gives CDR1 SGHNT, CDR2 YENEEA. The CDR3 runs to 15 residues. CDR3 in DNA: TGTGCCAGCAGCCCCAGGGGAGTCCCTAATGAAAAACTGTTTTTT. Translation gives CASSPRGVPNEKLFF.

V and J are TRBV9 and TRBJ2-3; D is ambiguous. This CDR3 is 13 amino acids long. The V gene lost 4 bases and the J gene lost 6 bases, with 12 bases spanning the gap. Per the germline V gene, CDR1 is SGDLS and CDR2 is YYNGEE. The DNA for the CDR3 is TGTGCCAGCAGCCCCCGCCCTACCGATACGCAGTATTTT. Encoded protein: CASSPRPTDTQYF.

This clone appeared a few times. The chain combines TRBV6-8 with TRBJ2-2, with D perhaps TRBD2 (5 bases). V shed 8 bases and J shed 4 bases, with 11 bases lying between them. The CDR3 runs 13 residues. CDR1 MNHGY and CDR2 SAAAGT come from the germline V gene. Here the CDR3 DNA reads TGTGCCAGCGGAGGTCAAAGCACCGGGGAGCTGTTTTTT. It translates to CASGGQSTGELFF.

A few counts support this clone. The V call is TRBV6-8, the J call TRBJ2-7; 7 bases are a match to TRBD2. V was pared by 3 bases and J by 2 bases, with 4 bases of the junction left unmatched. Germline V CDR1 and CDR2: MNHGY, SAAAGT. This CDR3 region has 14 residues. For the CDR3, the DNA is TGTGCCAGCAGTTATGTGGGAGGGCCCTACGAGCAGTACTTC. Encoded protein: CASSYVGGPYEQYF.

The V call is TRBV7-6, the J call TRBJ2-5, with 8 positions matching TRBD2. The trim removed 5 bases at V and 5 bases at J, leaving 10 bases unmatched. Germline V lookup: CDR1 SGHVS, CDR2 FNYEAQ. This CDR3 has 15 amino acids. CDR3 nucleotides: TGTGCCAGCAGCGTGGGCCTCGGGGGGGAGGAGACCCAGTACTTC. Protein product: CASSVGLGGEETQYF.

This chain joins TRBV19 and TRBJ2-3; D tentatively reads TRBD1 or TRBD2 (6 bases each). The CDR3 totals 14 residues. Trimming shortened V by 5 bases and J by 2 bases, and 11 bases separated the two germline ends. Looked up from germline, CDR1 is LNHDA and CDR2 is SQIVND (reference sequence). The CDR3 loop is CASSPTGATDTQYF. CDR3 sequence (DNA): TGTGCCAGTAGTCCCACGGGGGCCACAGATACGCAGTATTTT. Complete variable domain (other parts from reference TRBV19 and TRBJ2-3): DGGITQSPKYLFRKEGQNVTLSCEQNLNHDAMYWYRQDPGQGLRLIYYSQIVNDFQKGDIAEGYSVSREKKESFPLTVTSAQKNPTAFYLCASSPTGATDTQYFGPGTRLTVL.